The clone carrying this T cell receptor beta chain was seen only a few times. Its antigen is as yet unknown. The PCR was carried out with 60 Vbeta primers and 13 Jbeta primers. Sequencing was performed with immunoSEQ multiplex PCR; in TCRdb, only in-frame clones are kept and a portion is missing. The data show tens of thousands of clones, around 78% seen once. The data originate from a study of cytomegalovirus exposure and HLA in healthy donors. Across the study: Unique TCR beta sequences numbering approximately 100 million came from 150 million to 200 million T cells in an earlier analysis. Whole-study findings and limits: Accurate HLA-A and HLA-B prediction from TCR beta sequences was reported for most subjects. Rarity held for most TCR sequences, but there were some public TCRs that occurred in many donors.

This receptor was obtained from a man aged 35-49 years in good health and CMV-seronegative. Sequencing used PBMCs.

CDR3 nucleotide sequence: TGTGCCAGCAGTGAACCAGGGACATTCTCCTACGAGCAGTACTTC. Residues: CASSEPGTFSYEQYF. The V call is TRBV2, the J call TRBJ2-7, with D maybe TRBD1 (6 bases). This CDR3 comprises 15 residues. Germline CDR1 and CDR2: SNHLY and FYNNEI. V lost 2 bases, J lost 0 bases, and 11 bases lay in between.